Listed below are T cell receptor beta chains from one sample, sequenced in a study of blood T cell repertoires in COVID-19. Here immunoSEQ multiplex PCR was the method, and the copy in TCRdb shows in-frame clones only, minus some. The sample carries some 390,000 clones, around 92% recorded once. Sequencing input: PBMCs or T cells enriched from blood (not recorded which). Receptors originate from a woman in her 30s who had recovered from COVID-19. Both conserved end residues are part of each CDR3. The order of the fields is J gene, V gene, D gene, clone size, CDR3 protein, CDR3 DNA. D genes are given only for firm matches. Rows give clone size only sometimes, using once, few, many, or a class for an expanded clone.

J gene: TRBJ2-5; V gene: TRBV4-2; D gene: -; clone size: once; CDR3 protein: CASSQDGQNRETQYF; CDR3 DNA: TGTGCCAGCAGCCAAGATGGACAGAATCGGGAGACCCAGTACTTC
J gene: TRBJ2-2; V gene: TRBV5-1; D gene: TRBD2; clone size: -; CDR3 protein: CASSFGLAGGHTGELFF; CDR3 DNA: TGCGCCAGCAGCTTCGGACTAGCGGGGGGACACACCGGGGAGCTGTTTTTT
J gene: TRBJ2-7; V gene: TRBV11-2; D gene: -; clone size: -; CDR3 protein: CASSLDERGTSYEQYF; CDR3 DNA: TGTGCCAGCAGCTTAGATGAACGGGGAACCTCCTACGAGCAGTACTTC
J gene: TRBJ2-1; V gene: TRBV30; D gene: TRBD2; clone size: -; CDR3 protein: CAWTRTSGIYNEQFF; CDR3 DNA: TGTGCCTGGACGCGGACTAGCGGGATTTACAATGAGCAGTTCTTC
J gene: TRBJ1-2; V gene: TRBV19; D gene: TRBD1; clone size: -; CDR3 protein: CASRDRLNLNYGYTF; CDR3 DNA: TGTGCCAGTAGGGACAGGCTAAATCTTAACTATGGCTACACCTTC
J gene: TRBJ1-3; V gene: TRBV2; D gene: TRBD1; clone size: once; CDR3 protein: CASSQLPGGSGNTIYF; CDR3 DNA: TGTGCCAGCAGTCAATTACCAGGGGGTTCGGGAAACACCATATATTTT
J gene: TRBJ1-1; V gene: TRBV29-1; D gene: -; clone size: once; CDR3 protein: CSVGQSMNTEAFF; CDR3 DNA: TGCAGCGTTGGGCAGTCCATGAACACTGAAGCTTTCTTT
J gene: TRBJ1-5; V gene: TRBV6-5; D gene: -; clone size: -; CDR3 protein: CASRRGILSNQPQHF; CDR3 DNA: TGTGCCAGCAGAAGGGGAATATTAAGCAATCAGCCCCAGCATTTT
J gene: TRBJ2-3; V gene: TRBV2; D gene: TRBD2; clone size: -; CDR3 protein: CASSLGLVADTQYF; CDR3 DNA: TGTGCCAGCAGTTTAGGACTAGTGGCAGATACGCAGTATTTT
J gene: TRBJ2-7; V gene: TRBV9; D gene: -; clone size: -; CDR3 protein: CASSVQAGEQYF; CDR3 DNA: TGTGCCAGCAGCGTCCAGGCCGGCGAGCAGTACTTC
J gene: TRBJ1-1; V gene: TRBV3-1/TRBV3-2; D gene: TRBD1; clone size: -; CDR3 protein: CASSHQDRGDTEAFF; CDR3 DNA: TGTGCCAGCAGCCACCAAGACAGGGGTGACACTGAAGCTTTCTTT
J gene: TRBJ2-3; V gene: TRBV24-1; D gene: TRBD2; clone size: few; CDR3 protein: CATSGVSTDTQYF; CDR3 DNA: TGTGCCACTAGCGGGGTCAGCACAGATACGCAGTATTTT
J gene: TRBJ2-3; V gene: TRBV19; D gene: TRBD1; clone size: -; CDR3 protein: CASSLDRDTDTQYF; CDR3 DNA: TGTGCCAGTAGTCTCGACAGGGACACAGATACGCAGTATTTT
J gene: TRBJ1-2; V gene: TRBV29-1; D gene: TRBD1; clone size: few; CDR3 protein: CSVDILAGGNYGYTF; CDR3 DNA: TGCAGCGTTGATATCTTGGCAGGGGGAAACTATGGCTACACCTTC
J gene: TRBJ2-5; V gene: TRBV7-2; D gene: TRBD1; clone size: -; CDR3 protein: CASSSTGTAWRETQYF; CDR3 DNA: TGTGCCAGCAGTTCAACCGGGACAGCTTGGCGAGAGACCCAGTACTTC
J gene: TRBJ2-7; V gene: TRBV10-1; D gene: -; clone size: -; CDR3 protein: CATQRAGSYEQYF; CDR3 DNA: TGCGCCACCCAACGAGCAGGGTCCTACGAGCAGTACTTC
J gene: TRBJ1-6; V gene: TRBV6-5; D gene: TRBD1; clone size: -; CDR3 protein: CASNRGPGSPLHF; CDR3 DNA: TGTGCCAGCAACAGGGGGCCGGGATCACCCCTCCACTTT
J gene: TRBJ2-5; V gene: TRBV27; D gene: TRBD2; clone size: many; CDR3 protein: CASSPLTGAGGLKETQYF; CDR3 DNA: TGTGCCAGCAGTCCCCTCACTGGAGCGGGGGGGCTAAAAGAGACCCAGTACTTC
J gene: TRBJ1-4; V gene: TRBV2; D gene: TRBD1; clone size: -; CDR3 protein: CASSLTGGGNEKLFF; CDR3 DNA: TGTGCCAGCAGTCTCACAGGGGGCGGGAATGAAAAACTGTTTTTT
J gene: TRBJ1-1; V gene: TRBV4-2; D gene: -; clone size: once; CDR3 protein: CASSQVDKKSSEAFF; CDR3 DNA: TGTGCCAGCAGCCAAGTGGACAAAAAAAGCTCTGAAGCTTTCTTT
J gene: TRBJ2-1; V gene: TRBV5-6; D gene: -; clone size: once; CDR3 protein: CASSFRGAGVNEQFF; CDR3 DNA: TGTGCCAGCAGCTTTAGGGGGGCGGGAGTCAATGAGCAGTTCTTC
J gene: TRBJ1-2; V gene: TRBV28; D gene: TRBD1; clone size: -; CDR3 protein: CASLTVTGGGYTF; CDR3 DNA: TGTGCCAGCTTGACGGTTACAGGGGGCGGCTACACCTTC
J gene: TRBJ2-7; V gene: TRBV7-9; D gene: TRBD1; clone size: -; CDR3 protein: CASSSTGGAGYEQYF; CDR3 DNA: TGTGCCAGCAGCTCGACAGGGGGCGCGGGGTACGAGCAGTACTTC
J gene: TRBJ1-5; V gene: TRBV12-5; D gene: TRBD1; clone size: -; CDR3 protein: CASGLGQGYNQPQHF; CDR3 DNA: TGTGCTAGTGGTTTGGGACAGGGGTACAATCAGCCCCAGCATTTT
J gene: TRBJ2-2; V gene: TRBV7-2; D gene: TRBD1; clone size: once; CDR3 protein: CASSYRGSNTGELFF; CDR3 DNA: TGTGCCAGCAGTTACAGGGGATCGAACACCGGGGAGCTGTTTTTT
J gene: TRBJ1-1; V gene: TRBV28; D gene: -; clone size: once; CDR3 protein: CASRRTDSVTEAFF; CDR3 DNA: TGTGCCAGCAGACGAACAGATTCGGTCACTGAAGCTTTCTTT
J gene: TRBJ1-1; V gene: TRBV6-5; D gene: -; clone size: -; CDR3 protein: CASSRGTEAFF; CDR3 DNA: TGTGCCAGCAGCAGGGGCACTGAAGCTTTCTTT
J gene: TRBJ1-1; V gene: TRBV4-1; D gene: TRBD1; clone size: few; CDR3 protein: CASSQDGQGNTEAFF; CDR3 DNA: TGCGCCAGCAGCCAAGACGGACAGGGGAACACTGAAGCTTTCTTT
J gene: TRBJ2-2; V gene: TRBV6-5; D gene: -; clone size: -; CDR3 protein: CASSLTTTGELFF; CDR3 DNA: TGTGCCAGCAGCCTCACAACCACCGGGGAGCTGTTTTTT
J gene: TRBJ2-5; V gene: TRBV7-3; D gene: -; clone size: once; CDR3 protein: CASTSQGGQETQYF; CDR3 DNA: TGTGCCAGCACCTCCCAGGGGGGTCAAGAGACCCAGTACTTC
J gene: TRBJ1-4; V gene: TRBV2; D gene: -; clone size: -; CDR3 protein: CASSDRGGPATNEKLFF; CDR3 DNA: TGTGCCAGCAGTGATAGGGGTGGGCCTGCAACTAATGAAAAACTGTTTTTT
J gene: TRBJ2-5; V gene: TRBV19; D gene: -; clone size: -; CDR3 protein: CASSIGGDSRETQYF; CDR3 DNA: TGTGCCAGTAGTATAGGGGGTGACAGTCGAGAGACCCAGTACTTC
J gene: TRBJ1-6; V gene: TRBV5-4; D gene: -; clone size: -; CDR3 protein: CASSSQTQTPGDSPLHF; CDR3 DNA: TGTGCCAGCAGCTCGCAGACTCAAACCCCGGGAGATTCACCCCTCCACTTT
J gene: TRBJ2-7; V gene: TRBV5-1; D gene: TRBD2; clone size: -; CDR3 protein: CASRTLAGASYEQYF; CDR3 DNA: TGCGCCAGCAGAACTCTAGCGGGGGCTTCCTACGAGCAGTACTTC
J gene: TRBJ2-5; V gene: TRBV3-1/TRBV3-2; D gene: TRBD2; clone size: -; CDR3 protein: CASSQDGTRLGETQYF; CDR3 DNA: TGTGCCAGCAGCCAAGATGGGACTAGATTGGGAGAGACCCAGTACTTC
J gene: TRBJ1-1; V gene: TRBV5-6; D gene: -; clone size: -; CDR3 protein: CASSLVGSQAEAFF; CDR3 DNA: TGTGCCAGCAGCTTGGTAGGGTCACAGGCTGAAGCTTTCTTT
J gene: TRBJ1-1; V gene: TRBV19; D gene: -; clone size: -; CDR3 protein: CASRGGRNTEAFF; CDR3 DNA: TGTGCCAGTAGGGGGGGTAGAAACACTGAAGCTTTCTTT
J gene: TRBJ1-3; V gene: TRBV3-1/TRBV3-2; D gene: -; clone size: -; CDR3 protein: CASSQDRVSGNTIYF; CDR3 DNA: TGTGCCAGCAGCCAAGATCGAGTCTCTGGAAACACCATATATTTT
J gene: TRBJ2-2; V gene: TRBV10-2; D gene: -; clone size: -; CDR3 protein: CASQTRNVPAGELFF; CDR3 DNA: TGCGCCAGTCAGACCAGGAACGTACCGGCCGGGGAGCTGTTTTTT
J gene: TRBJ1-5; V gene: TRBV24-1; D gene: -; clone size: once; CDR3 protein: CATSDLRRGNHQPQHF; CDR3 DNA: TGTGCCACCAGTGATTTGCGCAGGGGAAACCATCAGCCCCAGCATTTT
J gene: TRBJ2-7; V gene: TRBV19; D gene: TRBD2; clone size: -; CDR3 protein: CASSLTSGRVSVSSYEQYF; CDR3 DNA: TGTGCCAGCTCCCTCACTAGCGGGAGGGTGAGTGTTAGCTCCTACGAGCAGTACTTC
J gene: TRBJ2-1; V gene: TRBV5-1; D gene: -; clone size: -; CDR3 protein: CASSLGSDLYNEQFF; CDR3 DNA: TGCGCCAGCAGCTTGGGCAGCGACCTCTACAATGAGCAGTTCTTC
J gene: TRBJ2-1; V gene: TRBV28; D gene: TRBD2; clone size: -; CDR3 protein: CASNQREGPYNEQFF; CDR3 DNA: TGTGCCAGCAACCAGCGGGAGGGCCCCTACAATGAGCAGTTCTTC
J gene: TRBJ1-2; V gene: TRBV29-1; D gene: TRBD1; clone size: -; CDR3 protein: CSGRTGGGYGYTF; CDR3 DNA: TGCAGCGGCCGAACAGGGGGTGGCTATGGCTACACCTTC
J gene: TRBJ2-1; V gene: TRBV30; D gene: TRBD2; clone size: -; CDR3 protein: CAWSNGRVSNEQFF; CDR3 DNA: TGTGCCTGGAGTAACGGGAGGGTTTCGAATGAGCAGTTCTTC
J gene: TRBJ1-6; V gene: TRBV18; D gene: TRBD1; clone size: once; CDR3 protein: CASSTRTGTYSPLHF; CDR3 DNA: TGTGCCAGCTCAACTAGGACAGGGACGTATTCACCCCTCCACTTT
J gene: TRBJ2-3; V gene: TRBV19; D gene: -; clone size: -; CDR3 protein: CASSSGTISTDTQYF; CDR3 DNA: TGTGCCAGTAGTAGCGGGACCATTAGCACAGATACGCAGTATTTT
J gene: TRBJ1-5; V gene: TRBV6-5; D gene: TRBD1; clone size: -; CDR3 protein: CASRSGTAYNQPQHF; CDR3 DNA: TGTGCCAGTCGGTCCGGGACAGCCTACAATCAGCCCCAGCATTTT